A few counts support the clone carrying this TCR beta chain. Per the germline V gene, CDR1 is SNHLY and CDR2 is FYNNEI. V was clipped by 5 bases and J by 2 bases; unmatched bases: 6. This CDR3 has 16 residues. The sample comes from a study of beta chain features in type 1 diabetes. All of the isolated RNA was reverse transcribed, so expressed TCRB transcripts were sequenced. Method: immunoSEQ multiplex PCR; TCRdb's copy keeps in-frame clones and lacks some. The sample gives over 500,000 clones, roughly 16% of which show up once; 0.093% is in the top ten. This chain connects TRBV2 to TRBJ2-5, with 12 positions matching TRBD2. The receptor was isolated from a young man in good health. Sequencing was performed on naive CD4+ T cells from blood. The CDR3 DNA follows: TGTGCCAGCAGTATTTCTAGCGGGAGGGCACAAGAGACCCAGTACTTC. It yields the protein CASSISSGRAQETQYF.